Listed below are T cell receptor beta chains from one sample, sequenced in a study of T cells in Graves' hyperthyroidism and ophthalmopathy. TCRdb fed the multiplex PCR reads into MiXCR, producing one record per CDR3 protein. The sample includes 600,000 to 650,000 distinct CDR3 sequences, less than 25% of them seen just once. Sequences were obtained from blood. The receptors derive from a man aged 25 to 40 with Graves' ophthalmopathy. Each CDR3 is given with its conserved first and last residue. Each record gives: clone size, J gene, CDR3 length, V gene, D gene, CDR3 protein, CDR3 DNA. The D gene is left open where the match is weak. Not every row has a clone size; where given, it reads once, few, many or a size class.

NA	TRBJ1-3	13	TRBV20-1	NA	CSVSQGAGNTIYF	TGCAGTGTTTCACAGGGAGCTGGAAACACCATATATTTT
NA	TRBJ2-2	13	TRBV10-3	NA	CAIGIASTGELFF	TGTGCCATCGGCATAGCGAGTACCGGGGAGCTGTTTTTT
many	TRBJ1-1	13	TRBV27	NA	CASSLWGSTEAFF	TGTGCCAGCAGTTTATGGGGATCCACTGAAGCTTTCTTT
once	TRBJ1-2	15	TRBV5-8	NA	CASSLGRGRLYGYTF	TGTGCCAGCAGCCTTGGGAGGGGCCGCCTATATGGCTACACCTTC
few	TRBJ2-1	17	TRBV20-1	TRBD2	CSAPPPSGSPGDNEQFF	TGCAGTGCTCCTCCACCTAGCGGGAGCCCCGGGGACAATGAGCAGTTCTTC
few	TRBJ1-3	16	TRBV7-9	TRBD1	CASSLEGAGPGNTIYF	TGTGCCAGCAGCTTAGAGGGGGCGGGGCCTGGAAACACCATATATTTT
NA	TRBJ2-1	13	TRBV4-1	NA	CASKDTSYNEQFF	TGCGCCTCTAAGGACACCAGTTACAATGAGCAGTTCTTC
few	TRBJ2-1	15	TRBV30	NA	CAWSERGVLYNEQFF	TGTGCCTGGAGTGAACGAGGGGTCCTCTACAATGAGCAGTTCTTC
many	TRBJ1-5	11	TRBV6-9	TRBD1	CARGGSQPQHF	TGTGCCAGAGGGGGCTCTCAGCCCCAGCATTTT
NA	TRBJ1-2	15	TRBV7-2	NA	CASSPRGSQHYGYTF	TGTGCCAGCAGCCCCCGGGGGTCCCAACACTATGGCTACACCTTC
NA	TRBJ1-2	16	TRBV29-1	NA	CSVEVPLGDSNYGYTF	TGCAGCGTTGAAGTTCCATTGGGGGACTCGAACTATGGCTACACCTTC
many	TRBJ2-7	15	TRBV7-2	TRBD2	CASRGGGRGVHEQYF	TGTGCCAGCAGGGGTGGCGGGAGGGGAGTCCACGAGCAGTACTTC
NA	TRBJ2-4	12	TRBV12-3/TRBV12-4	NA	CASSSLDLIQYF	TGTGCCAGCAGCTCTTTGGACTTGATTCAGTACTTC
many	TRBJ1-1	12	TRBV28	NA	CATKNPSGEAFF	TGTGCCACCAAAAATCCTTCGGGTGAAGCTTTCTTT
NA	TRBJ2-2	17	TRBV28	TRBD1	CASSSPATTGYTGELFF	TGTGCCAGCAGTTCACCCGCGACGACAGGGTACACCGGGGAGCTGTTTTTT
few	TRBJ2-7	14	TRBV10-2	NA	CASSESRGPYEQYF	TGCGCCAGCAGTGAGTCGCGGGGCCCATACGAGCAGTACTTC
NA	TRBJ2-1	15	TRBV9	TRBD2	CASSASGPSYNEQFF	TGTGCCAGCAGCGCTAGCGGCCCCTCCTACAATGAGCAGTTCTTC
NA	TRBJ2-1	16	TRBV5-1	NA	CASSVYRDINDNEQFF	TGCGCCAGCAGCGTATACAGGGATATTAATGACAATGAGCAGTTCTTC
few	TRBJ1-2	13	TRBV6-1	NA	CASKVRANYGYTF	TGTGCCAGCAAGGTCAGGGCTAACTATGGCTACACCTTC
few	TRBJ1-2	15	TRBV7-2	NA	CASSAPGHRYYGYTF	TGTGCCAGCAGCGCACCGGGACACCGCTACTATGGCTACACCTTC
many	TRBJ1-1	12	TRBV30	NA	CACRFVANEAFF	TGTGCCTGCCGCTTTGTAGCCAATGAAGCTTTCTTT
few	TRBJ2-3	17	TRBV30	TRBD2	CAWSVLRTSGSADTQYF	TGTGCCTGGAGTGTACTTAGGACTAGCGGGAGTGCAGATACGCAGTATTTT
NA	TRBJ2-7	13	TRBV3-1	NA	CASSQGPLGEQYF	TGTGCCAGCAGCCAAGGGCCCCTGGGCGAGCAGTACTTC
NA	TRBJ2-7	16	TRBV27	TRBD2	CASSLSRLAGAYEQYF	TGTGCCAGCAGTTTATCCCGACTAGCGGGGGCCTACGAGCAGTACTTC
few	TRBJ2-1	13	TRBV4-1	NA	CASSQGSTDEQFF	TGCGCCAGCAGCCAAGGAAGTACAGATGAGCAGTTCTTC
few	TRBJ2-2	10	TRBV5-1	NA	CARSLYRLFF	TGCGCCCGCTCACTATACAGGCTGTTTTTT
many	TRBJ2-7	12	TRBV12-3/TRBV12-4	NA	CASSPRNYEQYF	TGTGCCAGCAGTCCGAGAAACTACGAGCAGTACTTC
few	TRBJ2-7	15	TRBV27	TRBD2	CASSSGGGRPYEQYF	TGTGCCAGCAGTTCCGGGGGGGGGCGTCCCTACGAGCAGTACTTC
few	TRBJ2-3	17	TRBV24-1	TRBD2	CATSFPGLAGVLDTQYF	TGTGCCACCAGCTTCCCGGGACTAGCGGGAGTTTTAGATACGCAGTATTTT